The source of this TCR beta chain is a study of blood T cell repertoires in COVID-19. Study at large: Sites across the United States, Italy and Spain contributed samples from acute and convalescent COVID-19. T cells, B-cell-depleted T cells, or PBMCs provided the cDNA or gDNA that served as material.

Germline V gene lookup returns CDR1 MDHEN and CDR2 SYDVKM. The CDR3 loop spans 15 amino acids. Between the trimmed V and J ends, which lost 3 bases and 1 base, there was a span of 12 bases. Per the study methods: Amplification of reference gene primers was used by the study to estimate nucleated cell counts. Data came from immunoSEQ multiplex PCR; TCRdb stores just in-frame clones and leaves some out. V and J calls and clone size are as listed in that table; D and trimming were resolved from the DNA. The sample lists 55,000 to 70,000 clones, around 87% seen once, with roughly 11% in the top ten. The chain has TRBV28 and TRBJ1-1; no firm D call. The sequence derives from a woman younger than 35 with acute or convalescent COVID-19. The sample comprised peripheral blood. CDR3 bases: TGTGCCAGCAGTTTTTTGGAGGGTAGGAACACTGAAGCTTTCTTT. Translating it yields CASSFLEGRNTEAFF. Combining the CDR3 with reference TRBV28 and TRBJ1-1 gives the whole variable domain DVKVTQSSRYLVKRTGEKVFLECVQDMDHENMFWYRQDPGLGLRLIYFSYDVKMKEKGDIPEGYSVSREKKERFSLILESASTNQTSMYLCASSFLEGRNTEAFFGQGTRLTVV.